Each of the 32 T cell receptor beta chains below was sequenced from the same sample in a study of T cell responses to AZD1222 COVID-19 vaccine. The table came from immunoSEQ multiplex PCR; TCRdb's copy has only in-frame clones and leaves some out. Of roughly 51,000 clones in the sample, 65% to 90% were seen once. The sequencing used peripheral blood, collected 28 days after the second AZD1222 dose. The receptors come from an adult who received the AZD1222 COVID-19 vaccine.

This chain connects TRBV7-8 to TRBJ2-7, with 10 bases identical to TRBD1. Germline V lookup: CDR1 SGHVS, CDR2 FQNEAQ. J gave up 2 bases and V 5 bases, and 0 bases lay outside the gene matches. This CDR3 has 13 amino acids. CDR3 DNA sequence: TGTGCCAGCAGCGGGACAGGGGCCTACGAGCAGTACTTC. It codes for CASSGTGAYEQYF.

The CDR3 region has the DNA TGTGCCAGCAGCCTGTCAGGGGGCCGGGAGACCCAGTACTTC. Translated, it gives CASSLSGGRETQYF. The chain carries TRBV7-9 and TRBJ2-5; the match to TRBD1 covers 8 bases. Germline CDR1 reads SEHNR; CDR2 reads FQNEAQ (reference sequence). Trimming removed 5 bases from V and 5 bases from J; junction bases left unmatched: 7. This CDR3 has 14 amino acids. Full variable domain (outside the CDR3, taken from reference TRBV7-9 and TRBJ2-5): DTGVSQNPRHKITKRGQNVTFRCDPISEHNRLYWYRQTLGQGPEFLTYFQNEAQLEKSRLLSDRFSAERPKGSFSTLEIQRTEQGDSAMYLCASSLSGGRETQYFGPGTRLLVL.

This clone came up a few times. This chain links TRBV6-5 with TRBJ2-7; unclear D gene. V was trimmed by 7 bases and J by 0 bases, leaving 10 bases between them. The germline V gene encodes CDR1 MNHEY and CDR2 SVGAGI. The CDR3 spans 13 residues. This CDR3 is CASTFLSSYEQYF. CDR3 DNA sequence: TGTGCCAGCACCTTCCTAAGCTCCTACGAGCAGTACTTC.

This CDR3 reads CASSLLGPWGNEKLFF. In nucleotides, the CDR3 is TGTGCCAGCAGCTTACTGGGTCCATGGGGGAATGAAAAACTGTTTTTT. V is TRBV7-2 and J is TRBJ1-4, with D possibly matching TRBD1 (5 bases). CDR3 length equals 16 residues. Germline V lookup: CDR1 SGHTA, CDR2 FQGNSA. Trimming removed 2 bases from V and 5 bases from J, with 15 bases in between.

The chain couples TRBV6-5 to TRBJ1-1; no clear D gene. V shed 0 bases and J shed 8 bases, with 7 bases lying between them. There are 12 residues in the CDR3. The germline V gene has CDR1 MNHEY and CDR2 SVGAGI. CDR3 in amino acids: CASSYSEGEAFF. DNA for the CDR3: TGTGCCAGCAGTTACTCGGAGGGAGAAGCTTTCTTT.

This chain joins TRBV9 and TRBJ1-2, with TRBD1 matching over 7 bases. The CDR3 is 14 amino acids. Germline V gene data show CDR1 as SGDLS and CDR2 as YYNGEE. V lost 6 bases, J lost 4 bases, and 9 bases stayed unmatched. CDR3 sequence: CASTRTGETYGYTF. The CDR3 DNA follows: TGTGCCAGCACCAGGACAGGAGAAACCTATGGCTACACCTTC.

The CDR3 sequence is CASSPGVAGTSGETQYF. The CDR3 nucleotides are TGTGCCAGCAGCCCCGGGGTAGCGGGAACGTCGGGAGAGACCCAGTACTTC. The V call is TRBV9, the J call TRBJ2-5; TRBD2 agrees at 8 bases. This CDR3 is built from 17 residues. V was clipped by 4 bases and J by 4 bases; unmatched bases: 15. The germline V gene has CDR1 SGDLS and CDR2 YYNGEE.

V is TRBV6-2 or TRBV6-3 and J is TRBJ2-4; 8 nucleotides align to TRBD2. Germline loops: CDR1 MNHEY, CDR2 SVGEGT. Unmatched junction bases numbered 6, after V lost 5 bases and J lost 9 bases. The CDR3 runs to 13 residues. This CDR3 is CASSPGTRSIQYF. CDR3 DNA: TGTGCCAGCAGTCCCGGGACTAGAAGCATTCAGTACTTC.

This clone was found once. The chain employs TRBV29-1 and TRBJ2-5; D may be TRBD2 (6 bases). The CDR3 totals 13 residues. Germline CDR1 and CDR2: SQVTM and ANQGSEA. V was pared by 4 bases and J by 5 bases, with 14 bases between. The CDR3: CSVGVQGRETQYF. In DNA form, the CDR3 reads TGCAGCGTTGGAGTTCAAGGGAGGGAGACCCAGTACTTC.

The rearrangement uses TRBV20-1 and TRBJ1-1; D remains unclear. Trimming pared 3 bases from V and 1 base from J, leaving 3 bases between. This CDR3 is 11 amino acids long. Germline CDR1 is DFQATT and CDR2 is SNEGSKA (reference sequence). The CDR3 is CSASSNTEAFF. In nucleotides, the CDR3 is TGCAGTGCTAGTTCGAACACTGAAGCTTTCTTT.

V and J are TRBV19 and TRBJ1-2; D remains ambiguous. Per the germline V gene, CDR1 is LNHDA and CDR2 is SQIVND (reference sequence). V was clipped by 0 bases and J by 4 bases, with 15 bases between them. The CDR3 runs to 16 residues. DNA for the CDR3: TGTGCCAGTAGTATAGATATGTCAGAAGCGTCCTATGGCTACACCTTC. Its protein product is CASSIDMSEASYGYTF.

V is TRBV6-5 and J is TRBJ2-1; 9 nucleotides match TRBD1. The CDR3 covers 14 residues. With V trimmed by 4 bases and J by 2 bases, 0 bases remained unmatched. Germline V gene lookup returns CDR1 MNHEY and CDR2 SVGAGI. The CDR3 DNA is TGTGCCAGCAGTTGGACAGGGGCCTACAATGAGCAGTTCTTC. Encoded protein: CASSWTGAYNEQFF.

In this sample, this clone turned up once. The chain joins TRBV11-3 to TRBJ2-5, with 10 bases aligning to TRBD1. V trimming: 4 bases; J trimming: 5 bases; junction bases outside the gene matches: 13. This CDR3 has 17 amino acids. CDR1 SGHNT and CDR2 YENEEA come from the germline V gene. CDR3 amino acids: CASSSRQGALFGETQYF. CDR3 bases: TGTGCCAGCAGCTCTCGACAGGGGGCTCTCTTCGGGGAGACCCAGTACTTC.

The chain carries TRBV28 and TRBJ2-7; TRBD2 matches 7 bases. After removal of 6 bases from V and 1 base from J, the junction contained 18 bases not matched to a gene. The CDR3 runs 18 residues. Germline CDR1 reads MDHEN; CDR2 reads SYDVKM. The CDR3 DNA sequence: TGTGCCAGCAGCCTCAGCCCCGGTTTGGGTAGCGGGTCCTACGAGCAGTACTTC. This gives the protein CASSLSPGLGSGSYEQYF.

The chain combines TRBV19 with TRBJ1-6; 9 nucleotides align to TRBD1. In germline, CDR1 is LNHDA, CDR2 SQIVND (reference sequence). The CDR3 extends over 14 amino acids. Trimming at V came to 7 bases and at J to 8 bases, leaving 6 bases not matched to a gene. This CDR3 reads CASTPGTGYSPLHF. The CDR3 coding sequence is TGTGCCAGTACCCCCGGGACAGGGTATTCACCCCTCCACTTT.

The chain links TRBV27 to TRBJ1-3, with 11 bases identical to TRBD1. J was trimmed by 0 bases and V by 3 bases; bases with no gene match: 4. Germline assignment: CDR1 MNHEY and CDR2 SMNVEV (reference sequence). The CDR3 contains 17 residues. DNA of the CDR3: TGTGCCAGCAGTTTGGACAGGGGGCCCTACTCTGGAAACACCATATATTTT. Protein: CASSLDRGPYSGNTIYF.

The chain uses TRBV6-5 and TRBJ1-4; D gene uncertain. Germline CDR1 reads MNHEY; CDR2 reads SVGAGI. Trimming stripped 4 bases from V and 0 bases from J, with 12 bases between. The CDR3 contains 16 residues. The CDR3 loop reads CASSSQGRPTNEKLFF. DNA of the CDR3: TGTGCCAGCAGTTCCCAAGGACGGCCAACTAATGAAAAACTGTTTTTT.

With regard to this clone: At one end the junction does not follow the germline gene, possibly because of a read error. The CDR3, as DNA: TGTGCCAGCAGCACACAACCCGGGACAGAGCCCTTC. This encodes CASSTQPGTEPF. V is TRBV7-9 and J is TRBJ1-2; 7 positions match TRBD1. The CDR3 contains 12 residues. Per germline, CDR1 SEHNR and CDR2 FQNEAQ (reference sequence). Full variable domain (missing parts from reference TRBV7-9 and TRBJ1-2): DTGVSQNPRHKITKRGQNVTFRCDPISEHNRLYWYRQTLGQGPEFLTYFQNEAQLEKSRLLSDRFSAERPKGSFSTLEIQRTEQGDSAMYLCASSTQPGTEPFGSGTRLTVV.

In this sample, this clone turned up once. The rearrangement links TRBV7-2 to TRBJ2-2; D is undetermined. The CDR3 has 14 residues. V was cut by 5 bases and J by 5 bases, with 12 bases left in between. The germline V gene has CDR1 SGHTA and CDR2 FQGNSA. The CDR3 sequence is CASSPPVGTGELFF. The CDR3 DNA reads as TGTGCCAGCAGCCCCCCGGTTGGAACCGGGGAGCTGTTTTTT.

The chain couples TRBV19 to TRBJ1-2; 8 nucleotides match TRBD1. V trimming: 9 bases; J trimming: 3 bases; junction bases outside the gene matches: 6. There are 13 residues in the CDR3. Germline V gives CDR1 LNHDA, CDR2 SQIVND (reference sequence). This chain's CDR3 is CASTQGADYGYTF. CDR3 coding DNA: TGTGCCAGCACTCAGGGGGCCGACTATGGCTACACCTTC.

DNA for the CDR3: TGTGCCAGCAGGCAACAAAGGGGGTTTAGTAATCAGCCCCAGCATTTT. The encoded protein is CASRQQRGFSNQPQHF. The rearrangement links TRBV6-6 to TRBJ1-5, with a tentative D call TRBD1 (6 bases). The length of the CDR3 is 16 residues. CDR1 is MNHNY, CDR2 SVGAGI, per germline (reference sequence). V lost 6 bases, J lost 4 bases, and 19 bases lay in between.

CDR3 nucleotides: TGTGCCAGCAGCTTATATGTGGAAGGGGGCTACACCTTC. It translates to CASSLYVEGGYTF. V gene TRBV7-9 combines with J gene TRBJ1-2; D not certain. The CDR3 spans 13 residues. Germline lookup yields CDR1 SEHNR and CDR2 FQNEAQ (reference sequence). V dropped 2 bases and J dropped 8 bases, with 12 bases sitting between them.

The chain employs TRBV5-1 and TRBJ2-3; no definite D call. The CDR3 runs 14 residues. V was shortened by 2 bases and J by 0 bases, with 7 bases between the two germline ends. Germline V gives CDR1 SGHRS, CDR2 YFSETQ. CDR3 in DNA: TGCGCCAGCAGCTTCCAGTTTAGCACAGATACGCAGTATTTT. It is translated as CASSFQFSTDTQYF.

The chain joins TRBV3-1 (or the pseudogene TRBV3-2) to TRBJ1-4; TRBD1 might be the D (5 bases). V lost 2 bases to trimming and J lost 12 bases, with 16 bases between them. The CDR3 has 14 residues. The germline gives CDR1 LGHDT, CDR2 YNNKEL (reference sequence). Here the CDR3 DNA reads TGTGCCAGCAGCCAAAATGGGGGAGGCCATCAACTGTTTTTT. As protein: CASSQNGGGHQLFF.

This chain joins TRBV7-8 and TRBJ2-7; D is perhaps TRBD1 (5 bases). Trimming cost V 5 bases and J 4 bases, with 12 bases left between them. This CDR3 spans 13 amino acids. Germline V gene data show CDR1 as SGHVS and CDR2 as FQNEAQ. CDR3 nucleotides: TGTGCCAGCAGCCTAAATTCAGGGTACGAGCAGTACTTC. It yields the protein CASSLNSGYEQYF.

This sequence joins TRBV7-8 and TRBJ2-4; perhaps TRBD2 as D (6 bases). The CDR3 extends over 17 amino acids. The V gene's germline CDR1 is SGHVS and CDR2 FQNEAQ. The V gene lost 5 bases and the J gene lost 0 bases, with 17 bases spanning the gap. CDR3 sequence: CASSTSPGLTAKNIQYF. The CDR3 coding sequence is TGTGCCAGCAGCACATCCCCGGGACTTACAGCCAAAAACATTCAGTACTTC.

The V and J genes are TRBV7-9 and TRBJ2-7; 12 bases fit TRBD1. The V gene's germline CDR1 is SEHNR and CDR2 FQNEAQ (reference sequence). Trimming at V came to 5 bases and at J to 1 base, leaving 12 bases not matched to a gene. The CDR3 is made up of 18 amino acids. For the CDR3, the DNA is TGTGCCAGCAGCCCCGGGACAGGGGGCGAATATTGGTCCTACGAGCAGTACTTC. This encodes CASSPGTGGEYWSYEQYF. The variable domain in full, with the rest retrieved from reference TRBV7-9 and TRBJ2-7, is DTGVSQNPRHKITKRGQNVTFRCDPISEHNRLYWYRQTLGQGPEFLTYFQNEAQLEKSRLLSDRFSAERPKGSFSTLEIQRTEQGDSAMYLCASSPGTGGEYWSYEQYFGPGTRLTVT.

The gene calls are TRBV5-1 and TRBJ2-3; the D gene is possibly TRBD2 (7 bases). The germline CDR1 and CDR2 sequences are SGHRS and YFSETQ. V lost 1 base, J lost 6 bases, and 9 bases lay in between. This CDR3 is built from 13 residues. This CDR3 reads CASSLRGADTQYF. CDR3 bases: TGCGCCAGCAGCTTGCGGGGGGCGGATACGCAGTATTTT.

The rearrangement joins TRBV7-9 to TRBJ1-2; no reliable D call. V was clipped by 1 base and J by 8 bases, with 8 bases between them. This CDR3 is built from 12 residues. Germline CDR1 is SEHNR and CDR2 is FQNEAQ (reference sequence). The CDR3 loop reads CASSLEDAGYTF. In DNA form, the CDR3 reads TGTGCCAGCAGCTTAGAGGATGCAGGCTACACCTTC.

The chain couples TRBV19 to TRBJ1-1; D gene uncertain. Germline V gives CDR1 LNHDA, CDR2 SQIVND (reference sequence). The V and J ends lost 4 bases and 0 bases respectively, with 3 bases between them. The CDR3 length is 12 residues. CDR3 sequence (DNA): TGTGCCAGTAGTACCTTGAACACTGAAGCTTTCTTT. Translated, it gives CASSTLNTEAFF.

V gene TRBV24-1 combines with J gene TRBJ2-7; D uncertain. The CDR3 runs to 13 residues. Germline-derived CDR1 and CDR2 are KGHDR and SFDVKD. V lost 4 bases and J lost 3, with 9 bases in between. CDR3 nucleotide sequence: TGTGCCACCAGTGACGGACCCTACTACGAGCAGTACTTC. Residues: CATSDGPYYEQYF.

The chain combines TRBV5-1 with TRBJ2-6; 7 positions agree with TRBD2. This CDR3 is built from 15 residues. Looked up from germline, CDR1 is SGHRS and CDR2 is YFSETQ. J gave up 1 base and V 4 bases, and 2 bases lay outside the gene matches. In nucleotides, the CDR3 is TGCGCCAGCAGCGGCGGGGGATCTGGGGCCAACGTCCTGACTTTC. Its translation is CASSGGGSGANVLTF.